These 27 T cell receptor beta chains were sequenced from one sample in a study of somatic mutations in cytotoxic T cells in rheumatoid arthritis (dated by TCRdb to the late 2010s). Library construction relied on the immunoSEQ multiplex PCR assay. TCRdb obtained this table from immuneACCESS and retained in-frame rearrangements with V and J assigned. These tables miss some clones; where compared with another copy, unresolved V genes account for less than half of the shortfall, and the remainder is unexplained. For this sample the table gives 20,000 to 25,000 clones, of which approximately 80% were detected only once. The ten largest account for about 3.8% of the sample. Sequencing was carried out using CD8+ T cells sorted from blood. Source of these receptors: an adult with rheumatoid arthritis.

The CDR3 nucleotides are TGTGCCACTTCGGACAGGGGGCTAAACGAGCAGTACTTC. Amino acid sequence: CATSDRGLNEQYF. The V call is TRBV5-4, the J call TRBJ2-7; 11 bases agree with TRBD1. CDR1 and CDR2 from the germline V gene are SGHNT and YYREEE (reference sequence). The CDR3 covers 13 residues. V dropped 9 bases and J dropped 5; count of bases not matched to a gene: 7.

This rearrangement joins TRBV19 to TRBJ2-2, with D possibly TRBD2 on 5 matching bases. The germline V and J ends were trimmed by 3 bases and 4 bases, with 12 bases remaining between them. Germline V CDR1 and CDR2: LNHDA, SQIVND (reference sequence). The CDR3 spans 15 residues. The CDR3 coding sequence is TGTGCCAGTAGTATTTCGGACTTGGGCACCGGGGAGCTGTTTTTT. Its protein product is CASSISDLGTGELFF.

This clone was seen just once. The chain carries TRBV9 and TRBJ2-7, with 7 bases identical to TRBD2. With 0 bases clipped from V and 2 bases from J, the junction kept 5 bases outside the gene matches. Germline CDR1 SGDLS, CDR2 YYNGEE. The length of the CDR3 is 15 residues. The CDR3: CASSVGSSGAYEQYF. For the CDR3, the DNA is TGTGCCAGCAGCGTAGGGTCTAGCGGTGCCTACGAGCAGTACTTC.

The rearrangement joins TRBV14 to TRBJ2-5; tentative D call: TRBD2 (6 bases). The CDR3 runs to 16 residues. Germline V CDR1 and CDR2: SGHDN, FVKESK. V dropped 4 bases and J dropped 5 bases, with 20 bases sitting between them. The CDR3 is CASSPYGDSLGETQYF. The CDR3 bases are TGTGCCAGCAGCCCCTACGGGGACTCCCTTGGTGAGACCCAGTACTTC.

This clone appeared a single time. J is TRBJ2-1 and V is TRBV7-3; tentative D call: TRBD2 (6 bases). Germline-derived CDR1 and CDR2 are SGHTA and FQGTGA. V shed 2 bases and J shed 4 bases, with 21 bases lying between them. CDR3 length: 18 residues. CDR3 sequence: CASSLGLAGPLEYNEQFF. The CDR3, as DNA: TGTGCCAGCAGCTTAGGGTTGGCGGGGCCCCTAGAGTACAATGAGCAGTTCTTC. The whole variable domain, filled in from reference TRBV7-3 and TRBJ2-1, reads GAGVSQTPSNKVTEKGKYVELRCDPISGHTALYWYRQSLGQGPEFLIYFQGTGAADDSGLPNDRFFAVRPEGSVSTLKIQRTERGDSAVYLCASSLGLAGPLEYNEQFFGPGTRLTVL.

V usage is TRBV5-1 and J usage is TRBJ1-6; no clear D gene. This CDR3 is 15 amino acids long. The germline V gene encodes CDR1 SGHRS and CDR2 YFSETQ. Deletions cut 0 bases from V and 5 bases from J, with 9 bases between. This CDR3 is CASSLGAGNNSPLHF. CDR3 sequence (DNA): TGCGCCAGCAGCTTGGGGGCCGGGAATAATTCACCCCTCCACTTT.

The chain employs TRBV27 and TRBJ2-3; 8 nucleotides line up with TRBD1. CDR3 length equals 15 residues. Germline V gives CDR1 MNHEY, CDR2 SMNVEV (reference sequence). The V and J ends lost 4 bases and 0 bases, in that order; junction bases with no gene match: 3. The DNA of the CDR3 is TGTGCCAGCAGTTCTTGGACAGGGAGCACAGATACGCAGTATTTT. Translated: CASSSWTGSTDTQYF.

The J gene is TRBJ2-1, the V gene TRBV6-4, with D possibly matching TRBD1 (6 bases). Germline V lookup: CDR1 MRHNA, CDR2 SNTAGT. Trimming left V 0 bases short and J 9 bases short, with 15 bases between. The CDR3 has 15 residues. CDR3: CASSDSNQGYGEQFF. DNA of the CDR3: TGTGCCAGCAGTGACTCGAATCAGGGGTATGGTGAGCAGTTCTTC.

The chain links TRBV10-3 to TRBJ2-5; 8 bases are a match to TRBD2. In germline, CDR1 is ENHRY, CDR2 SYGVKD. The CDR3 sequence is 14 residues long. V trimming: 4 bases; J trimming: 5 bases; junction bases outside the gene matches: 6. The CDR3 spells CAISAAGDVETQYF. CDR3 sequence (DNA): TGTGCCATCAGTGCAGCGGGGGACGTGGAGACCCAGTACTTC.

The chain joins TRBV27 to TRBJ1-2; no clear D gene. The CDR3 is 14 residues long. Between the trimmed V and J ends, which lost 5 bases and 0 bases, there was a span of 10 bases. CDR1 is MNHEY, CDR2 SMNVEV, per germline (reference sequence). CDR3 residues: CASSPGYSNYGYTF. Here the CDR3 DNA reads TGTGCCAGCAGTCCCGGATACTCTAACTATGGCTACACCTTC.

Written as DNA, the CDR3 is TGTGCCAGCAACCCGGGGGGCTGGGAGACCCAGTACTTC. It translates to CASNPGGWETQYF. V gene TRBV11-2 combines with J gene TRBJ2-5; D perhaps matches TRBD2 (7 bases). The CDR3 is made up of 13 amino acids. Between the trimmed V and J ends, which lost 7 bases and 5 bases, there was a span of 14 bases. CDR1 SGHAT and CDR2 FQNNGV come from the germline V gene.

The chain couples TRBV5-1 to TRBJ1-2; perhaps TRBD1 as D (6 bases). Germline CDR1 SGHRS, CDR2 YFSETQ. The CDR3 contains 11 residues. V was trimmed by 8 bases and J by 5 bases, leaving 10 bases between them. The CDR3 is CARGARYGYTF. As DNA, the CDR3 is TGCGCCAGGGGGGCTAGGTATGGCTACACCTTC. Filled out from reference TRBV5-1 and TRBJ1-2, the complete variable domain reads KAGVTQTPRYLIKTRGQQVTLSCSPISGHRSVSWYQQTPGQGLQFLFEYFSETQRNKGNFPGRFSGRQFSNSRSEMNVSTLELGDSALYLCARGARYGYTFGSGTRLTVV.

J is TRBJ2-7 and V is TRBV19; 7 bases agree with TRBD1. The ends lost 5 bases at V and 3 bases at J; junction bases unmatched: 10. The CDR3 length is 15 residues. From germline, CDR1 is LNHDA and CDR2 SQIVND (reference sequence). In nucleotides, the CDR3 is TGTGCCAGTAGTCCCAACGGACAGGCGGTCTACGAGCAGTACTTC. As protein: CASSPNGQAVYEQYF.

In this sample, this clone turned up a few times. The chain joins TRBV10-1 to TRBJ1-1; the D gene is possibly TRBD1 (6 bases). Germline V lookup: CDR1 WNHNN, CDR2 SYGVQD (reference sequence). The CDR3 is made up of 15 amino acids. The V gene lost 9 bases and the J gene lost 5 bases, with 22 bases spanning the gap. The CDR3 sequence is CASLGGGDRLTEAFF. The DNA for the CDR3 is TGCGCCAGTCTTGGGGGGGGCGACAGGCTGACTGAAGCTTTCTTT.

V and J are TRBV21-1 and TRBJ1-5. TRBV21-1 is recorded as a pseudogene. This CDR3 is 15 amino acids long. The CDR3 is CASSNRGAGNQPQHF. CDR3 sequence (DNA): TGTGCCAGCAGCAATCGGGGGGCAGGCAATCAGCCCCAGCATTTT.

The J gene is TRBJ1-1, the V gene TRBV6-6; TRBD1 is a possible D gene (5 bases). CDR1 MNHNY and CDR2 SVGAGI come from the germline V gene (reference sequence). Trimming shortened V by 3 bases and J by 4 bases, and 9 bases separated the two germline ends. This CDR3 region has 13 residues. CDR3 sequence: CASSYQGGTEAFF. The CDR3 DNA reads as TGTGCCAGCAGTTATCAGGGTGGCACTGAAGCTTTCTTT.

The chain uses TRBV19 and TRBJ1-2; 10 bases agree with TRBD1. The V and J ends lost 0 bases and 3 bases, in that order; junction bases with no gene match: 7. This CDR3 has 17 amino acids. CDR1 and CDR2 (germline): LNHDA, SQIVND (reference sequence). The CDR3 region is CASSIDGGTGEYYGYTF. The CDR3 DNA reads TGTGCCAGTAGTATAGATGGTGGGACAGGGGAATACTATGGCTACACCTTC.

This clone was observed once. The rearrangement links TRBV13 to TRBJ1-1, with 10 bases that match TRBD1. CDR1 and CDR2 (germline): PRHDT, FYEKMQ (reference sequence). V lost 4 bases to trimming and J lost 6 bases; unmatched junction nucleotides: 17. This CDR3 region has 18 residues. The CDR3 protein is CASSYRRTGGLFSAEAFF. The CDR3 DNA reads as TGTGCCAGCAGCTATAGGAGGACAGGGGGGCTCTTTTCGGCTGAAGCTTTCTTT. Looking up the rest from reference TRBV13 and TRBJ1-1 gives the full variable domain: AAGVIQSPRHLIKEKRETATLKCYPIPRHDTVYWYQQGPGQDPQFLISFYEKMQSDKGSIPDRFSAQQFSDYHSELNMSSLELGDSALYFCASSYRRTGGLFSAEAFFGQGTRLTVV.

A few counts support this clone. The chain combines TRBV7-9 with TRBJ1-1, with TRBD1 matching 9 bases. The V and J ends lost 7 bases and 7 bases, in that order; junction bases with no gene match: 7. The CDR3 is 13 amino acids. Germline V gene data show CDR1 as SEHNR and CDR2 as FQNEAQ (reference sequence). The CDR3 protein is CASTRDREDEAFF. The CDR3, as DNA: TGTGCCAGCACCAGGGACAGGGAGGATGAAGCTTTCTTT.

The chain carries TRBV7-6 and TRBJ2-5, with a possible D match to TRBD2 (6 bases). This CDR3 has 15 amino acids. V lost 1 base and J 5 bases, leaving 14 bases between the germline ends. The germline V gene has CDR1 SGHVS and CDR2 FNYEAQ. CDR3 in DNA: TGTGCCAGCAGCTTAGTACCTAGCGCCCGGGAGACCCAGTACTTC. Its protein is CASSLVPSARETQYF. Filled out from reference TRBV7-6 and TRBJ2-5, the complete variable domain reads GAGVSQSPRYKVTKRGQDVALRCDPISGHVSLYWYRQALGQGPEFLTYFNYEAQQDKSGLPNDRFSAERPEGSISTLTIQRTEQRDSAMYRCASSLVPSARETQYFGPGTRLLVL.

This rearrangement joins TRBV19 to TRBJ1-1; 7 nucleotides align to TRBD1. The trim removed 2 bases at V and 4 bases at J, leaving 13 bases unmatched. This CDR3 is 17 amino acids long. Germline lookup yields CDR1 LNHDA and CDR2 SQIVND (reference sequence). CDR3 residues: CASSISPEVAGGTEAFF. In DNA form, the CDR3 reads TGTGCCAGTAGTATATCCCCAGAGGTGGCAGGGGGCACTGAAGCTTTCTTT.

The chain is built from TRBV15 and TRBJ2-2, with 7 positions matching TRBD2. V was pared by 5 bases and J by 1 base, with 4 bases of the junction left unmatched. The CDR3 loop spans 15 amino acids. CDR1 and CDR2 from the germline V gene are LNHNV and YYDKDF (reference sequence). CDR3 residues: CATSFLAENTGELFF. The CDR3 region has the DNA TGTGCCACCAGCTTTCTAGCGGAGAACACCGGGGAGCTGTTTTTT.

The chain employs TRBV4-1 and TRBJ1-5; 9 nucleotides match TRBD1. This CDR3 has 14 amino acids. The V segment lost 2 bases and the J segment 6 bases; nucleotides outside the gene matches: 2. Germline lookup yields CDR1 MGHRA and CDR2 YSYEKL. DNA for the CDR3: TGCGCCAGCAGCCAATCGGACAGGGGTCAGCCCCAGCATTTT. Its translation: CASSQSDRGQPQHF.

This clone was seen once. The chain links TRBV6-1 to TRBJ2-3; TRBD2 matches 10 bases. The ends lost 7 bases at V and 2 bases at J; junction bases unmatched: 6. The CDR3 has 15 residues. Germline assignment: CDR1 MNHNS and CDR2 SASEGT. The CDR3 loop reads CASTTLAGTTDTQYF. The CDR3 coding sequence is TGTGCCAGCACCACACTAGCGGGGACCACAGATACGCAGTATTTT.

The chain carries TRBV5-1 and TRBJ2-7; 9 bases are shared with TRBD2. The junction had 5 bases not matched to a gene; V was cut back by 0 bases and J by 7 bases. Germline V gene lookup returns CDR1 SGHRS and CDR2 YFSETQ. CDR3 length equals 14 residues. CDR3 in amino acids: CASSLEAGGGEQYF. The CDR3 region has the DNA TGCGCCAGCAGCTTGGAAGCGGGGGGAGGTGAGCAGTACTTC.

The chain employs TRBV6-6 and TRBJ2-7; 10 nucleotides line up with TRBD1. The CDR3 contains 14 residues. Germline lookup yields CDR1 MNHNY and CDR2 SVGAGI (reference sequence). Germline trimming cut 7 bases from V and 6 bases from J; bases unmatched to any gene: 9. CDR3 residues: CASKPTGTGAEQYF. CDR3 nucleotides: TGTGCCAGCAAGCCAACCGGGACAGGGGCCGAGCAGTACTTC.

The J gene is TRBJ1-2, the V gene TRBV4-1; no reliable D call. Trimming shortened V by 2 bases and J by 4 bases, and 17 bases separated the two germline ends. This CDR3 has 16 amino acids. CDR1 is MGHRA and CDR2 is YSYEKL in the germline V gene. This CDR3 is CASSQPRTGPSYGYTF. The CDR3 nucleotides are TGCGCCAGCAGCCAACCTCGGACGGGCCCGAGCTATGGCTACACCTTC.